These 26 T cell receptor beta chains came from one sample sequenced in a study of T cell clones after liver transplantation. Assay: immunoSEQ multiplex PCR; the TCRdb copy retains only in-frame clones and omits some. This sample has roughly 100,000 clones; around 80% occur once, and the top ten carry approximately 3%. The material sequenced was CD4+ T cells from blood, taken roughly 50 months after liver transplant. Source of these receptors: a human patient who received a liver transplant. A subset of T cells may come from the graft donor.

This clone is a singleton in its sample. V and J are TRBV11-3 and TRBJ2-5; D could derive from TRBD1 or TRBD2 (5 bases each). The ends were cut back, 6 bases at V and 2 bases at J, with 16 bases in the middle. The CDR3 runs to 15 residues. Germline V gene lookup returns CDR1 SGHNT and CDR2 YENEEA. CDR3 nucleotide sequence: TGTGCCAGCAGTGAGGGGACCGACCCACAAGAGACCCAGTACTTC. Translating gives CASSEGTDPQETQYF. Based on the CDR3 plus reference TRBV11-3 and TRBJ2-5, the full variable domain is EAGVVQSPRYKIIEKKQPVAFWCNPISGHNTLYWYLQNLGQGPELLIRYENEEAVDDSQLPKDRFSAERLKGVDSTLKIQPAELGDSAVYLCASSEGTDPQETQYFGPGTRLLVL.

This rearrangement joins TRBV15 to TRBJ1-3; D call uncertain. Germline assignment: CDR1 LNHNV and CDR2 YYDKDF (reference sequence). CDR3 length: 15 residues. The V and J ends lost 6 bases and 2 bases respectively, with 14 bases between them. The CDR3 region has the DNA TGTGCCACCAGTCGGCGGGGAGTCACTGGAAACACCATATATTTT. It is translated as CATSRRGVTGNTIYF.

V is TRBV2 and J is TRBJ1-2; 8 nucleotides align to TRBD1. This CDR3 is built from 14 residues. Losses at the gene ends were 6 bases for V and 3 bases for J; bases not matched to a gene: 6. CDR1 is SNHLY and CDR2 is FYNNEI in the germline V gene. The CDR3 sequence: CASRPGQADYGYTF. CDR3 nucleotide sequence: TGTGCCAGCAGGCCGGGACAGGCCGACTATGGCTACACCTTC.

J is TRBJ2-2 and V is TRBV18; a possible D gene is TRBD2 (5 bases). V was pared by 0 bases and J by 6 bases, with 14 bases between. The CDR3 has 16 residues. Germline values: CDR1 KGHSH, CDR2 LQKENI. CDR3 region: CASSPPRRAGAGELFF. The CDR3 nucleotides are TGTGCCAGCTCACCACCGAGAAGGGCGGGTGCCGGGGAGCTGTTTTTT.

The rearrangement uses TRBV6-1 and TRBJ2-1; possibly TRBD1 or TRBD2 for D (6 bases each). The CDR3 loop spans 13 amino acids. Looked up from germline, CDR1 is MNHNS and CDR2 is SASEGT. Trimming pared 8 bases from V and 12 bases from J, leaving 20 bases between. The CDR3 nucleotides are TGTGCCAGCTTCGAAGGGGGGCGGAGCGGGCAGTTCTTC. Its protein is CASFEGGRSGQFF.

As to this clone: At one end the junction does not follow the germline gene, possibly because of a read error. This chain links TRBV28 with TRBJ2-7; 15 positions agree with TRBD2. The CDR3 covers 15 residues. The germline V gene encodes CDR1 MDHEN and CDR2 SYDVKM. Here the CDR3 reads CASSKVGTSGRIGHF. The CDR3 nucleotides read TGTGCCAGCAGTAAGGTCGGGACTAGCGGGAGGATTGGGCACTTC.

The chain links TRBV5-1 to TRBJ2-7; D call uncertain. The CDR3 is 14 residues long. Between the trimmed V and J ends, which lost 0 bases and 1 base, there was a span of 8 bases. Germline values: CDR1 SGHRS, CDR2 YFSETQ. CDR3 residues: CASSLALESYEQYF. The CDR3 DNA is TGCGCCAGCAGCTTGGCGCTCGAGTCCTACGAGCAGTACTTC.

The CDR3: CASSVTAGGEQYF. Here the CDR3 DNA reads TGTGCCAGCAGCGTTACGGCGGGAGGCGAGCAGTACTTC. V is TRBV9 and J is TRBJ2-7, with 8 bases matching TRBD2. The CDR3 length is 13 residues. The germline gives CDR1 SGDLS, CDR2 YYNGEE. V dropped 2 bases and J dropped 6; count of bases not matched to a gene: 4.

This rearrangement joins TRBV2 to TRBJ2-5, with TRBD2 matching over 10 bases. Germline V CDR1 and CDR2: SNHLY, FYNNEI. V lost 10 bases and J lost 5; bases outside the gene matches: 7. This CDR3 contains 13 residues. CDR3: CAISGRAKETQYF. In nucleotides, the CDR3 is TGTGCCATAAGCGGGAGGGCAAAGGAGACCCAGTACTTC.

The chain recombines TRBV6-5 with TRBJ2-1, with 7 bases identical to TRBD2. J gave up 9 bases and V 1 base, and 3 bases lay outside the gene matches. The CDR3 sequence is 13 residues long. The germline V gene has CDR1 MNHEY and CDR2 SVGAGI. The CDR3 coding sequence is TGTGCCAGCAGTTACTATCAGCGGGGTGAGCAGTTCTTC. Translation: CASSYYQRGEQFF.

The J gene is TRBJ2-2, the V gene TRBV2; the match to TRBD1 covers 7 bases. With 6 bases clipped from V and 1 base from J, the junction kept 11 bases outside the gene matches. Looked up from germline, CDR1 is SNHLY and CDR2 is FYNNEI. CDR3 size: 17 residues. The CDR3, as DNA: TGTGCCAGCAGCCTGAGCCAGACAGGGTTGAACACCGGGGAGCTGTTTTTT. This gives the protein CASSLSQTGLNTGELFF. The full variable domain, in which reference TRBV2 and TRBJ2-2 provide the parts outside the CDR3, is EPEVTQTPSHQVTQMGQEVILRCVPISNHLYFYWYRQILGQKVEFLVSFYNNEISEKSEIFDDQFSVERPDGSNFTLKIRSTKLEDSAMYFCASSLSQTGLNTGELFFGEGSRLTVL.

The chain couples TRBV6-5 to TRBJ2-7, with D uncertain. Deletions cut 7 bases from V and 3 bases from J, with 13 bases between. CDR1 MNHEY and CDR2 SVGAGI come from the germline V gene. This CDR3 has 13 residues. The CDR3 nucleotides read TGTGCCAGCAAGGAGAGGCGAAGCTACGAGCAGTACTTC. Amino acid sequence: CASKERRSYEQYF.

The chain uses TRBV30 and TRBJ2-5; tentative D call: TRBD1 (6 bases). Germline loops: CDR1 GTSNPN, CDR2 SVGIG (reference sequence). This CDR3 region has 14 residues. Deletions cut 0 bases from V and 5 bases from J, with 13 bases between. The CDR3 reads CAWSVGGGVETQYF. CDR3 DNA: TGTGCCTGGAGTGTAGGGGGTGGGGTGGAGACCCAGTACTTC.

The V call is TRBV30, the J call TRBJ1-5; 10 nucleotides agree with TRBD1. V shed 7 bases, J shed 5 bases, and the junction held 11 bases outside the gene matches. Germline CDR1 is GTSNPN and CDR2 is SVGIG (reference sequence). CDR3 length equals 15 residues. CDR3 sequence reads: CAYLAGTGEDQPQHF. DNA of the CDR3: TGTGCCTATCTGGCCGGGACAGGGGAGGATCAGCCCCAGCATTTT.

V and J are TRBV5-1 and TRBJ1-1; 7 nucleotides agree with TRBD1. Germline loops: CDR1 SGHRS, CDR2 YFSETQ. The CDR3 length is 15 residues. J was trimmed by 1 base and V by 2 bases; bases with no gene match: 5. The CDR3 DNA reads as TGCGCCAGCAGCTTACCAGGGGGGACGAACACTGAAGCTTTCTTT. Amino acid sequence: CASSLPGGTNTEAFF.

The chain has TRBV5-6 and TRBJ2-3, with TRBD2 matching 14 bases. CDR1 is SGHDT, CDR2 YYEEEE, per germline. The CDR3 contains 17 residues. The J segment lost 3 bases and the V segment lost 4 bases, leaving 7 bases of the junction unmatched. The CDR3 DNA is TGTGCCAGCAGCGCTGGACTAGCGGGGGGTTTGACAGATACGCAGTATTTT. Translated, it gives CASSAGLAGGLTDTQYF.

The genes are TRBV7-2 and TRBJ1-1, with 9 bases fitting TRBD1. This CDR3 has 14 residues. The germline gives CDR1 SGHTA, CDR2 FQGNSA. J gave up 7 bases and V 4 bases, and 7 bases lay outside the gene matches. The CDR3 nucleotides are TGTGCCAGCAGCTCGTACAGGGGGCGAGGTGAAGCTTTCTTT. Amino acids: CASSSYRGRGEAFF.

J is TRBJ2-7 and V is TRBV18; D perhaps matches TRBD1 (5 bases). V was shortened by 1 base and J by 2 bases, with 12 bases between the two germline ends. From germline, CDR1 is KGHSH and CDR2 LQKENI. The CDR3 totals 15 residues. This CDR3 is CASSPQMTATYEQYF. In DNA form, the CDR3 reads TGTGCCAGCTCACCACAGATGACAGCAACCTACGAGCAGTACTTC.

This clone was seen only a few times. The chain recombines TRBV30 with TRBJ1-2, with D perhaps TRBD1 (5 bases). This CDR3 has 14 residues. The V and J ends lost 4 bases and 3 bases respectively, with 15 bases between them. Germline-derived CDR1 and CDR2 are GTSNPN and SVGIG (reference sequence). The CDR3, as DNA: TGTGCCTGGACCATCGGGGGGTCCTACTATGGCTACACCTTC. It codes for CAWTIGGSYYGYTF.

This chain links TRBV6-5 with TRBJ2-3; D gene uncertain. V shed 11 bases and J shed 3 bases, with 9 bases lying between them. Germline loops: CDR1 MNHEY, CDR2 SVGAGI. The CDR3 contains 11 residues. The CDR3 here is CAVLRTDTQYF. In DNA, the CDR3 is TGTGCCGTCCTAAGGACAGATACGCAGTATTTT.

This chain links TRBV7-2 with TRBJ2-5; 8 nucleotides line up with TRBD1. V lost 4 bases and J lost 4; bases outside the gene matches: 11. The CDR3 totals 16 residues. Germline V lookup: CDR1 SGHTA, CDR2 FQGNSA. This CDR3 reads CASSSQGALVLETQYF. Here the CDR3 DNA reads TGTGCCAGCAGCTCTCAGGGGGCGCTTGTATTAGAGACCCAGTACTTC.

CDR3 loop: CASSALYQPQHF. The CDR3 region has the DNA TGTGCCAGCAGCGCCCTATATCAGCCCCAGCATTTT. The chain employs TRBV2 and TRBJ1-5; D is uncertain. Germline V gene sequence: CDR1 SNHLY, CDR2 FYNNEI. Between the trimmed V and J ends, which lost 6 bases and 5 bases, there was a span of 8 bases. The CDR3 is 12 residues long.

The V and J genes are TRBV5-1 and TRBJ1-2; 10 bases map to TRBD1. The CDR3 spans 14 residues. Germline CDR1 SGHRS, CDR2 YFSETQ. V shed 0 bases and J 6 bases; nucleotides not matched to a gene: 2. The CDR3 reads CASSLGQGANGYTF. The CDR3 DNA is TGCGCCAGCAGCTTGGGACAGGGGGCGAATGGCTACACCTTC.

As regards this clone: The same CDR3 also results from other DNA sequences found in this sample. This rearrangement joins TRBV5-5 to TRBJ1-5, with D perhaps TRBD1 (6 bases). The CDR3 spans 15 residues. The V end lost 0 bases, the J end lost 3 bases, and 10 bases lay between the germline ends. CDR1 and CDR2 from the germline V gene are SGHKS and YYEKEE (reference sequence). The CDR3 region has the DNA TGTGCCAGCAGCTTGGTCCAGGGGTACAATCAGCCCCAGCATTTT. It specifies CASSLVQGYNQPQHF.

In DNA form, the CDR3 reads TGTGCCAGCAGCTTTGGGGCCTTGGGACGGCATAATTCACCCCTCCACTTT. This encodes CASSFGALGRHNSPLHF. This rearrangement joins TRBV11-3 to TRBJ1-6; a weak D match, TRBD1 (5 bases). V shed 3 bases and J shed 5 bases, with 17 bases lying between them. The germline gives CDR1 SGHNT, CDR2 YENEEA. The CDR3 covers 17 residues. The full variable domain, completed using reference TRBV11-3 and TRBJ1-6, is EAGVVQSPRYKIIEKKQPVAFWCNPISGHNTLYWYLQNLGQGPELLIRYENEEAVDDSQLPKDRFSAERLKGVDSTLKIQPAELGDSAVYLCASSFGALGRHNSPLHFGNGTRLTVT.

In DNA form, the CDR3 reads TGTGCCAGCAGCCAAGATTTAGTCGGCCAAACAGGGTTTGACCTATTTGGGGCCAACGTCCTGACTTTC. It is translated as CASSQDLVGQTGFDLFGANVLTF. The V and J genes are TRBV14 and TRBJ2-6; perhaps TRBD1 as D (6 bases). The CDR3 loop spans 23 amino acids. Deletions cut 0 bases from V and 3 bases from J, with 30 bases between. From germline, CDR1 is SGHDN and CDR2 FVKESK.